Below are 12 T cell receptor beta chains sequenced from a single sample in a study of T-cell reconstitution after alpha-beta-depleted transplantation in children. A library of TCRbeta sequences, prepared with unique molecular identifiers, was generated. TCRdb independently ran MiXCR on the PCR reads; one entry per CDR3 protein. The sample consists of approximately 200,000 distinct CDR3 sequences, approximately 14% of them appearing once. This material consisted of PBMCs from the stem cell graft donor, taken from the stem cell graft. The receptors were sampled from a human donor who donated a stem cell graft to a child with acute lymphoblastic leukemia.

This clonotype was recorded a few times. The chain is built from TRBV6-1 and TRBJ2-7; no definite D call. This CDR3 contains 13 residues. Trimming left V 5 bases short and J 0 bases short, with 8 bases between. CDR1 is MNHNS and CDR2 is SASEGT in the germline V gene. CDR3 nucleotides: TGTGCCAGCAGTCGAATGAGCTCCTACGAGCAGTACTTC. This sequence encodes CASSRMSSYEQYF.

The J gene is TRBJ2-1, the V gene TRBV12-3 or TRBV12-4, with 16 bases identical to TRBD2. Germline trimming cut 6 bases from V and 7 bases from J; bases unmatched to any gene: 9. The CDR3 has 17 residues. CDR3 residues: CASRGLGLAGGRNEQFF. The CDR3 DNA reads TGTGCCAGCAGGGGCTTGGGACTAGCGGGAGGGCGAAATGAGCAGTTCTTC.

This clonotype was recorded many times. J is TRBJ2-5 and V is TRBV11-1, with D perhaps being TRBD1 or TRBD2 (5 bases each). This CDR3 spans 14 amino acids. V shed 5 bases and J shed 5 bases, with 15 bases lying between them. Germline V gene lookup returns CDR1 SGHAT and CDR2 FQDESV (reference sequence). The CDR3 DNA sequence: TGTGCCAGCAGCACTGACCGTTGGGGGGAGACCCAGTACTTC. It translates to CASSTDRWGETQYF.

This clonotype was seen only a few times. Here the CDR3 reads CASRYSYNEQFF. CDR3 bases: TGTGCCAGCAGATACTCCTACAATGAGCAGTTCTTC. The V gene is TRBV12-3 or TRBV12-4, the J gene TRBJ2-1; no clear D gene. CDR3 length equals 12 residues. Trimming took 6 bases from V and 0 from J, leaving 3 bases between them.

This clonotype was detected many times. The chain combines TRBV5-6 with TRBJ1-6; no definite D call. The germline CDR1 and CDR2 sequences are SGHDT and YYEEEE. CDR3 length: 16 residues. V lost 5 bases and J 5 bases, leaving 17 bases between the germline ends. The CDR3: CASSSNGLINNSPLHF. CDR3 sequence (DNA): TGTGCCAGCAGTAGCAACGGACTAATTAATAATTCACCCCTCCACTTT.

This clonotype was seen at least ten times. This chain joins TRBV20-1 and TRBJ2-3; 9 bases fit TRBD2. Unmatched junction bases numbered 2, after V lost 0 bases and J lost 4 bases. In germline, CDR1 is DFQATT, CDR2 SNEGSKA (reference sequence). The CDR3 is made up of 14 amino acids. The CDR3 protein is CSARDGGRADTQYF. DNA of the CDR3: TGCAGTGCTAGAGATGGCGGGAGGGCAGATACGCAGTATTTT.

This clonotype was picked up many times. The chain joins TRBV25-1 to TRBJ1-2; D unclear. CDR3 length: 13 amino acids. From germline, CDR1 is MGHDK and CDR2 SYGVNS. V dropped 3 bases and J dropped 4 bases, with 9 bases sitting between them. CDR3 in amino acids: CASSDQTFYGYTF. CDR3 bases: TGTGCCAGCAGTGACCAGACATTCTATGGCTACACCTTC.

V usage is TRBV28 and J usage is TRBJ1-2; 7 positions agree with TRBD1. Germline loops: CDR1 MDHEN, CDR2 SYDVKM. The CDR3 contains 12 residues. V trimming: 7 bases; J trimming: 7 bases; junction bases outside the gene matches: 6. The CDR3 spells CASKGGAAGYTF. Written as DNA, the CDR3 is TGTGCCAGCAAAGGGGGCGCGGCTGGCTACACCTTC.

This clonotype was observed many times. The chain employs TRBV27 and TRBJ1-1; TRBD1 matches 9 bases. The V gene's germline CDR1 is MNHEY and CDR2 SMNVEV (reference sequence). V was pared by 4 bases and J by 3 bases, with 0 bases of the junction left unmatched. This CDR3 contains 13 residues. This chain's CDR3 is CASSWTGDTEAFF. In nucleotides, the CDR3 is TGTGCCAGCAGTTGGACAGGGGACACTGAAGCTTTCTTT.

V is TRBV6-1 and J is TRBJ2-5, with TRBD2 identical over 8 bases. This CDR3 is 15 amino acids long. The J segment lost 4 bases and the V segment lost 3 bases, leaving 7 bases of the junction unmatched. The germline CDR1 and CDR2 sequences are MNHNS and SASEGT. The CDR3 DNA reads as TGTGCCAGCAGTGAGCGGGAGGTATCCCCAGAGACCCAGTACTTC. Protein sequence: CASSEREVSPETQYF.

The chain links TRBV10-1 to TRBJ1-1, with 7 bases that match TRBD1. The CDR3 totals 15 residues. Germline loops: CDR1 WNHNN, CDR2 SYGVQD (reference sequence). Trimming cost V 4 bases and J 1 base; bases outside gene matches: 6. CDR3 in DNA: TGCGCCAGCAGTGCGGCCGGGACAGCGAACACTGAAGCTTTCTTT. It encodes CASSAAGTANTEAFF.

Many counts were recorded for this clonotype. The chain recombines TRBV28 with TRBJ2-2, with D perhaps TRBD1 or TRBD2 (6 bases each). The V gene lost 8 bases and the J gene lost 4 bases, with 14 bases spanning the gap. Germline assignment: CDR1 MDHEN and CDR2 SYDVKM. CDR3 size: 14 residues. Here the CDR3 DNA reads TGTGCCAGCCGCCGAGGGGGAGGCACCGGGGAGCTGTTTTTT. Translating it yields CASRRGGGTGELFF.